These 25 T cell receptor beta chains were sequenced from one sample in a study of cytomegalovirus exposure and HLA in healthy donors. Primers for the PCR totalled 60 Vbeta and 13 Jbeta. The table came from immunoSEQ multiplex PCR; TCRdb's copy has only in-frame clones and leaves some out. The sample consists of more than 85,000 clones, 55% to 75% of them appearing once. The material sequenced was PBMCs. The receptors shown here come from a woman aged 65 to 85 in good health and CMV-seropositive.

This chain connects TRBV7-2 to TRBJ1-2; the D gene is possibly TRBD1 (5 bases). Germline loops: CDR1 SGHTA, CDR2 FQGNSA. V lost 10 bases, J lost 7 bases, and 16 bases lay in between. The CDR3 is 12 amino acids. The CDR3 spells CATAAGSSGYTF. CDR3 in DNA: TGTGCCACCGCGGCAGGGTCGAGTGGCTACACCTTC.

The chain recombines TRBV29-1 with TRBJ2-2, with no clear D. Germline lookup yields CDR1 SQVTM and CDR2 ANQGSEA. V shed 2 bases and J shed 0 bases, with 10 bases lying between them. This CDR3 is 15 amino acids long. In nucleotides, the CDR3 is TGCAGCGTTGAATCCGGCAGCGCGAACACCGGGGAGCTGTTTTTT. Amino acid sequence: CSVESGSANTGELFF.

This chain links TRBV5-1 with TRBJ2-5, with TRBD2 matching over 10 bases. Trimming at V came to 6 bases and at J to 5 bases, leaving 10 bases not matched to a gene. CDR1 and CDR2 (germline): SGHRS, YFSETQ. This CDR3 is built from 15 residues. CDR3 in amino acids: CASNVAGGPDETQYF. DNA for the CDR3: TGCGCCAGCAACGTAGCGGGGGGACCTGATGAGACCCAGTACTTC.

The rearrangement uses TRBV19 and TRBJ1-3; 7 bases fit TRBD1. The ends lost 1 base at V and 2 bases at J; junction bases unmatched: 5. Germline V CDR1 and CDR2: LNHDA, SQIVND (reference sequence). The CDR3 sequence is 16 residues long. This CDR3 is CASSIGAGTAGNTIYF. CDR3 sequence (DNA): TGTGCCAGTAGTATAGGCGCCGGGACAGCTGGAAACACCATATATTTT.

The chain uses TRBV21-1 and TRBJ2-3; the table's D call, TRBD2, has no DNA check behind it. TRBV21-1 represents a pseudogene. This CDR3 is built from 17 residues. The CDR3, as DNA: TGTGCCAGCAGCAAAGCGGGGGGAAGGTCCCCACGCTATTCGAAGTATTTT. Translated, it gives CASSKAGGRSPRYSKYF.

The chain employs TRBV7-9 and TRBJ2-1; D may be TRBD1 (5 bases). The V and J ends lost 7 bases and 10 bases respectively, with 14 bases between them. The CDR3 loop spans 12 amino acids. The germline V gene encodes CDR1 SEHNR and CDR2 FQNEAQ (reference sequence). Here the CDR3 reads CASNIQVSEQFF. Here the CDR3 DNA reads TGTGCCAGCAATATACAGGTCAGCGAGCAGTTCTTC.

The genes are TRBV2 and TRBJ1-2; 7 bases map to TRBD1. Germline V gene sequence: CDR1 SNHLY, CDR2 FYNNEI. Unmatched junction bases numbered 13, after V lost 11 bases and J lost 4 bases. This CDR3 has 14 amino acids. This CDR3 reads CASQRGTAPYGYTF. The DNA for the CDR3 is TGTGCCTCACAAAGGGGGACAGCGCCCTATGGCTACACCTTC.

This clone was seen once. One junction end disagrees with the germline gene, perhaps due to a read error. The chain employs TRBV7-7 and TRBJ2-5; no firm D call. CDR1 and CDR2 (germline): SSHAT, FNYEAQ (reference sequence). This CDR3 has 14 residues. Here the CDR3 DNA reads TGTGCTAGCAGCTTAATGGCAACCGAAGAGACCCAGTACTTC. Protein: CASSLMATEETQYF.

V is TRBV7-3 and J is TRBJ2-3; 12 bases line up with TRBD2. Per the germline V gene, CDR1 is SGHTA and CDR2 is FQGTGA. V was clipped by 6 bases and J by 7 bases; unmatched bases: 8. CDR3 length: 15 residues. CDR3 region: CASSMTSGGQYTQYF. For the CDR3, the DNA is TGTGCCAGCAGTATGACTAGCGGGGGCCAATATACGCAGTATTTT.

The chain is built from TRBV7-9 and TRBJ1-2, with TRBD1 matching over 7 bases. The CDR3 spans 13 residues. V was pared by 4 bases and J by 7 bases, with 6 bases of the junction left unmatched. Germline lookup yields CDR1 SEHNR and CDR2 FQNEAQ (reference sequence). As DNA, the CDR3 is TGTGCCAGCAGCTACGACAGGGTGGTTGGCTACACCTTC. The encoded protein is CASSYDRVVGYTF.

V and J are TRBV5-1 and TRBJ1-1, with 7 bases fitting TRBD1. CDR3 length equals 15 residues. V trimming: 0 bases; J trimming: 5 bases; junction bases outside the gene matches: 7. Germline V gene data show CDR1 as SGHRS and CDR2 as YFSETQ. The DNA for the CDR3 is TGCGCCAGCAGCTTGGGGGGGACAGATGGGACTGAAGCTTTCTTT. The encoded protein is CASSLGGTDGTEAFF.

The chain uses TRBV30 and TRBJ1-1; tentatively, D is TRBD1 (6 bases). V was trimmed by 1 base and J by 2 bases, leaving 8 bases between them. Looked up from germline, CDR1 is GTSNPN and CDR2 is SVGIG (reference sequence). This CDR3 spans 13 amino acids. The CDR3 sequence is CAWSGTDNTEAFF. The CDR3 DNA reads TGTGCCTGGAGTGGGACAGATAACACTGAAGCTTTCTTT.

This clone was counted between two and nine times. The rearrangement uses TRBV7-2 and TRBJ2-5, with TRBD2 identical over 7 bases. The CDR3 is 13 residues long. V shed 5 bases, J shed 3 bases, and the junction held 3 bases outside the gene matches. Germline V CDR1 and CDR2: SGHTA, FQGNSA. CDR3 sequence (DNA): TGTGCCAGCAGCCGAAGCGGGGAAGAGACCCAGTACTTC. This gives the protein CASSRSGEETQYF.

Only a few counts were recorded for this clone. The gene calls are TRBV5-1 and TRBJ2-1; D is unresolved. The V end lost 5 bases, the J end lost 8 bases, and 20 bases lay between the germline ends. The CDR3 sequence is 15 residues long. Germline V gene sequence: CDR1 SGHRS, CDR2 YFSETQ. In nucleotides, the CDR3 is TGCGCCAGCAGTTTTGGTCGGGTCACCTCGGATGAGCAGTTCTTC. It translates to CASSFGRVTSDEQFF. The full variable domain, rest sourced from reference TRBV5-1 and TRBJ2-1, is KAGVTQTPRYLIKTRGQQVTLSCSPISGHRSVSWYQQTPGQGLQFLFEYFSETQRNKGNFPGRFSGRQFSNSRSEMNVSTLELGDSALYLCASSFGRVTSDEQFFGPGTRLTVL.

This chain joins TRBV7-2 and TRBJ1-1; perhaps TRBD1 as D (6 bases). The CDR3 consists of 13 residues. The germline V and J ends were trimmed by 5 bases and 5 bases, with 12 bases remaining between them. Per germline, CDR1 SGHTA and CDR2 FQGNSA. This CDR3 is CASSTQGVTEAFF. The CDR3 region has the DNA TGTGCCAGCAGCACACAGGGTGTTACTGAAGCTTTCTTT.

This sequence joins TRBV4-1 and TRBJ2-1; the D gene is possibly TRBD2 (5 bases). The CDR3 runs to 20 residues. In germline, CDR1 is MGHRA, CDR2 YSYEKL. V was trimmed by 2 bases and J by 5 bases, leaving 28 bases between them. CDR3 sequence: CASSQPSRGWGNYGDNEQFF. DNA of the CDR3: TGCGCCAGCAGCCAACCTTCCCGAGGGTGGGGTAATTACGGAGACAATGAGCAGTTCTTC.

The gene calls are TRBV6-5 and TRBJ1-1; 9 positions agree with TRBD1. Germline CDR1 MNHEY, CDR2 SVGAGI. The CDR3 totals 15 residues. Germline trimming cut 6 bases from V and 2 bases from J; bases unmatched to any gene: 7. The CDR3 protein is CASRTDRGANTEAFF. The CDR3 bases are TGTGCCAGCAGGACTGACAGGGGGGCCAACACTGAAGCTTTCTTT.

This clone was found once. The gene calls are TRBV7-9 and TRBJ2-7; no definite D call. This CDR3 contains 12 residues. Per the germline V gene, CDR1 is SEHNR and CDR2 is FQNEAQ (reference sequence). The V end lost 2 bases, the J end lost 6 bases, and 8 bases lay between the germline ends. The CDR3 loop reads CASSLLTPEQYF. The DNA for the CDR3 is TGTGCCAGCAGCTTACTGACACCCGAGCAGTACTTC. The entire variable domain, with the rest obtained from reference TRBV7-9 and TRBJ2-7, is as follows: DTGVSQNPRHKITKRGQNVTFRCDPISEHNRLYWYRQTLGQGPEFLTYFQNEAQLEKSRLLSDRFSAERPKGSFSTLEIQRTEQGDSAMYLCASSLLTPEQYFGPGTRLTVT.

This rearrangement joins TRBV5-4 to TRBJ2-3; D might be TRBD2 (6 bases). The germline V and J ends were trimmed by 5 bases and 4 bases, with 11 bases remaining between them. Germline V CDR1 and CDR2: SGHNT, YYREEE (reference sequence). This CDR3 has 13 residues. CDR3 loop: CASSWDFSDTQYF. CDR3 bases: TGTGCCAGCAGTTGGGACTTTTCAGATACGCAGTATTTT.

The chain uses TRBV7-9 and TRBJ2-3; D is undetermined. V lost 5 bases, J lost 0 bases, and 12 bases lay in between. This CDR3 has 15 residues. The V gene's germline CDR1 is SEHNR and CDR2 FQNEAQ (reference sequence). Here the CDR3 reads CASSQTSSSTDTQYF. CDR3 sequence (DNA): TGTGCCAGCAGCCAAACATCCTCTAGCACAGATACGCAGTATTTT.

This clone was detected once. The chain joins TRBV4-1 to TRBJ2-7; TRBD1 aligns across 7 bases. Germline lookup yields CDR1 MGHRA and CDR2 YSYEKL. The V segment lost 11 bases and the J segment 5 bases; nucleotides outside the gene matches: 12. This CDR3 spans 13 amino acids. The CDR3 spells CASRGTGANEQYF. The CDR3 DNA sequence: TGCGCCTCCAGAGGTACAGGGGCCAACGAGCAGTACTTC.

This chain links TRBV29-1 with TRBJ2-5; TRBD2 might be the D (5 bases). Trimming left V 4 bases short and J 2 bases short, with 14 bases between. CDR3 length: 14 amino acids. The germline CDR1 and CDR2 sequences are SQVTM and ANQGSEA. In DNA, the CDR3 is TGCAGCGTTGTGAGGGAGAGGATTCAAGAGACCCAGTACTTC. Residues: CSVVRERIQETQYF.

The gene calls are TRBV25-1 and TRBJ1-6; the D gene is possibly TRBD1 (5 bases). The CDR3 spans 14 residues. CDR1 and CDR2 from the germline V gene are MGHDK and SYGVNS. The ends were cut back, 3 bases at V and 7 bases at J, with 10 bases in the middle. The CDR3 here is CASSESRVNSPLHF. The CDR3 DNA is TGTGCCAGCAGTGAGAGCAGGGTAAATTCACCCCTCCACTTT.

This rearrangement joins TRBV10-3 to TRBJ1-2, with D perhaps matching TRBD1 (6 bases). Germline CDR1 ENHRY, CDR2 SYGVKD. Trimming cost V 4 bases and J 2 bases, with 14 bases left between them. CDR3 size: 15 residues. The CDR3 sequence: CAISGGAGRNYGYTF. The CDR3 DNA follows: TGTGCCATCAGTGGGGGGGCCGGGAGGAACTATGGCTACACCTTC.

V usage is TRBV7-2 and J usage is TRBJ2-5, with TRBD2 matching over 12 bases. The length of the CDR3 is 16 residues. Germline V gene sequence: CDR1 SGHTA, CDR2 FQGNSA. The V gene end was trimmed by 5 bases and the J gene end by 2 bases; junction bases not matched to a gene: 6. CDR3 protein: CASSPRLAGEQETQYF. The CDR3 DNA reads TGTGCCAGCAGCCCCAGACTAGCGGGGGAGCAAGAGACCCAGTACTTC.